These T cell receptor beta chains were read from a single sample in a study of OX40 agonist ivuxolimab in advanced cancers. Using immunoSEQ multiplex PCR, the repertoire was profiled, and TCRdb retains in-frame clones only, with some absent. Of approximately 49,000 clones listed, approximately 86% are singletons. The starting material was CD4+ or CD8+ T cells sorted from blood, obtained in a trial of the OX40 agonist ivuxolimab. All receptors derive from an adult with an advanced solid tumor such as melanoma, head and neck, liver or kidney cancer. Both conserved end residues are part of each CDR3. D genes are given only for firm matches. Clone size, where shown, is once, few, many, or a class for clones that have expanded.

TGTGCCTGGAGTGGGGGCAATCAGCCCCAGCATTTT,CAWSGGNQPQHF,TRBV30,TRBJ1-5,few,-
TGTGCCAGTAGTTCACAGGGATCGGGTAATTCACCCCTCCACTTT,CASSSQGSGNSPLHF,TRBV19,TRBJ1-6,-,-
TGCGCCAGCAGCTTAGTCTTTGGACAGGGTATCCACGAGCAGTACTTC,CASSLVFGQGIHEQYF,TRBV5-1,TRBJ2-7,-,TRBD1
TGCGCCAGCAGCCTCCTCCAGGGAGGAAATGGCTACACCTTC,CASSLLQGGNGYTF,TRBV5-1,TRBJ1-2,few,-
TGTGCCAGCAGCTTAGTCATCACGGAGACCCAGTACTTC,CASSLVITETQYF,TRBV7-3,TRBJ2-5,-,-
TGCAGCGTTGAGCAGGGAGACGGCTATGGCTACACCTTC,CSVEQGDGYGYTF,TRBV29-1,TRBJ1-2,-,-
TGCGCCAGCACCAGAGTTGGGCAGGGGACCGGGGAGCTGTTTTTT,CASTRVGQGTGELFF,TRBV5-1,TRBJ2-2,-,-
TGTGCCAGCAGCTTCGGACAGGTCCGCTCCTACAATGAGCAGTTCTTC,CASSFGQVRSYNEQFF,TRBV5-8,TRBJ2-1,-,TRBD1
TGTGCCAGCAGTTATGTTGGGATCACTGAAGCTTTCTTT,CASSYVGITEAFF,TRBV6-6,TRBJ1-1,-,-
TGTGCCAGCAGCGTCCTTCACATCCCCCGGGTCCAAGAGACCCAGTACTTC,CASSVLHIPRVQETQYF,TRBV9,TRBJ2-5,-,-
TGTGCCAGCAGTTACGGGGGGAGCTACAATGAGCAGTTCTTC,CASSYGGSYNEQFF,TRBV6-6,TRBJ2-1,-,-
TGCGCCAGCAGCCAAGGGTTGGCGGATACGCAGCATTTT,CASSQGLADTQHF,TRBV4-3,TRBJ1-5,-,-
TGTGCCAGCACCAACCGGGACAGATATAATTCACCCCTCCACTTT,CASTNRDRYNSPLHF,TRBV6-5,TRBJ1-6,-,TRBD1
TGTGCCAGTAGTCCGGGACGGAGCTACGAGCAGTACTTC,CASSPGRSYEQYF,TRBV19,TRBJ2-7,-,-
TGTGCCAGCAGCCTTGGACAGGGCTGGGAAAAACTGTTTTTT,CASSLGQGWEKLFF,TRBV7-2,TRBJ1-4,-,TRBD1
TGTGCCAGCAGCTTAACGAGCGCCAGCGGGGGGGCCCCAGATACGCAGTATTTT,CASSLTSASGGAPDTQYF,TRBV7-3,TRBJ2-3,-,TRBD2
TGTGCCAGCAGTGAATCAGGGGGCTCCTACAATGAGCAGTTCTTC,CASSESGGSYNEQFF,TRBV25-1,TRBJ2-1,-,TRBD1
TGTGCCAGCAGTGAATTTGGGGGAGTCTATGGCTACACCTTC,CASSEFGGVYGYTF,TRBV25-1,TRBJ1-2,once,-
TGTGCCAGCAGCTCGCCTTTCAGGGCGAACACTGAAGCTTTCTTT,CASSSPFRANTEAFF,TRBV5-6,TRBJ1-1,-,-
TGTGCCATCAGCGTACAGGGTAATTCCGATACGCAGTATTTT,CAISVQGNSDTQYF,TRBV10-3,TRBJ2-3,-,-
TGTGCCAGCAGCCAAGAGGGCAGGAACTATGGCTACACCTTC,CASSQEGRNYGYTF,TRBV4-2,TRBJ1-2,-,-
TGTGCCAGCAGCCTCGACAGCCTCGAAGGTCCGAACACTGAAGCTTTCTTT,CASSLDSLEGPNTEAFF,TRBV7-6,TRBJ1-1,-,-
TGTGCCAGCAGCTTGGATGTCGTGGGACAGGGTACGACCCAGTACTTC,CASSLDVVGQGTTQYF,TRBV5-4,TRBJ2-5,-,TRBD1
TGCGCCAGCAGTGTACCCTTCAAGCGGGGGAGTCAAGAGACCCAGTACTTC,CASSVPFKRGSQETQYF,TRBV10-1,TRBJ2-5,-,TRBD2